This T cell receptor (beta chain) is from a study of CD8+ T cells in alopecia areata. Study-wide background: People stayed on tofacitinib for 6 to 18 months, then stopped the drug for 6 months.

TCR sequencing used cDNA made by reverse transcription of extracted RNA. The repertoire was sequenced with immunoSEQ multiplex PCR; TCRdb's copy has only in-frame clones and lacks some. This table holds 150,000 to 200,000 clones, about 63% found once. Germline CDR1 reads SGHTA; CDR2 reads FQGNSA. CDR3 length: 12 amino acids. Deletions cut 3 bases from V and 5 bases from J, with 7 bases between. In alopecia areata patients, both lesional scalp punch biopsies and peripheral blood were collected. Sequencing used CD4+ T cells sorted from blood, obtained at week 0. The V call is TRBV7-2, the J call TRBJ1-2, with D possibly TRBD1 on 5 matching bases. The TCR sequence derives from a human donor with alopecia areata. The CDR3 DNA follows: TGTGCCAGCAGCTTTCGGGGGTATGGCTACACCTTC. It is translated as CASSFRGYGYTF.